In its sample, the clone carrying this TCR beta chain was seen a few times. Its antigen remains unknown. Trimming at V came to 2 bases and at J to 4 bases, leaving 7 bases not matched to a gene. Germline CDR1 is SGHTA and CDR2 is FQGNSA. This CDR3 has 15 amino acids. This record belongs to a study of T cells after yellow fever vaccination. General study findings and limits: The booster saw the reappearance of most primary-vaccination clones (about 95% CD4, around 90% CD8). On re-exposure, the response was weaker but peaked faster, at day 5 versus 15. A small share of clonotypes appeared in both CD4 and CD8 compartments.

The 5'RACE template-switching step produced TCR cDNA and added a universal primer site and UMIs. MiXCR, applied by TCRdb to the 5' RACE reads, yields one record per CDR3 protein. The sample consists of around 180,000 distinct CDR3 sequences, roughly 6.2% of them appearing once. The TCR originated in a young man who received the YFV17D yellow fever vaccine. Source: CD4+ T cells sorted from PBMCs, taken on the day of the first yellow fever vaccination. The J gene is TRBJ1-2, the V gene TRBV7-2, with TRBD1 matching over 7 bases. The CDR3 DNA reads as TGTGCCAGCAGCTTACAGGGGGTTGGGAGCTATGGCTACACCTTC. It encodes CASSLQGVGSYGYTF.